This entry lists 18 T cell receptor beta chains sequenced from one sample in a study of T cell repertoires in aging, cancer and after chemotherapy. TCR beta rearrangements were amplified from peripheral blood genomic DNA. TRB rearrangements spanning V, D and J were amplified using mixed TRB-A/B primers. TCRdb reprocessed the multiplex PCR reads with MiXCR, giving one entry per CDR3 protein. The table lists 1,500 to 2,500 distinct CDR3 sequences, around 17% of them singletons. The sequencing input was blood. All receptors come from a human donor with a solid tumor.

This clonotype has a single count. CDR3 in amino acids: CASGLGDYRTLWGYTF. CDR3 sequence (DNA): TGTGCTAGTGGTTTGGGCGATTACAGGACCCTATGGGGCTACACCTTC. The chain couples TRBV12-5 to TRBJ1-2, with a weak D call TRBD1 (5 bases). Germline lookup yields CDR1 LGHNT and CDR2 FRNRAP. There are 16 residues in the CDR3. V dropped 1 base and J dropped 8 bases, with 20 bases sitting between them.

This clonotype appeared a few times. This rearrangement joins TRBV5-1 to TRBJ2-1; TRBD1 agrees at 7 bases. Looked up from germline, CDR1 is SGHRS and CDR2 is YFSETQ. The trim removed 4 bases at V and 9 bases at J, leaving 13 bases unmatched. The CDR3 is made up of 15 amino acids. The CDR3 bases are TGCGCCAGCAGCCAAACCGGACAGGTCTGGGGTGAGCAGTTCTTC. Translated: CASSQTGQVWGEQFF.

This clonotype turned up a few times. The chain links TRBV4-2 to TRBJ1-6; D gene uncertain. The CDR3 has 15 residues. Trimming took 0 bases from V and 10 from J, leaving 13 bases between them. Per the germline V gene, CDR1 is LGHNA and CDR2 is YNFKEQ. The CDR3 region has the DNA TGTGCCAGCAGCCAAGAAAGTGGAGCCATCTCACCCCTCCACTTT. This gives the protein CASSQESGAISPLHF.

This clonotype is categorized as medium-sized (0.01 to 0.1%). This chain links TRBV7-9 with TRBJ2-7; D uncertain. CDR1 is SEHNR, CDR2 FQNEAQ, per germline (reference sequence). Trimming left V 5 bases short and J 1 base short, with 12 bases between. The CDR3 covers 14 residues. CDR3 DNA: TGTGCCAGCAGCGATCTCGGAAATTCCTACGAGCAGTACTTC. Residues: CASSDLGNSYEQYF.

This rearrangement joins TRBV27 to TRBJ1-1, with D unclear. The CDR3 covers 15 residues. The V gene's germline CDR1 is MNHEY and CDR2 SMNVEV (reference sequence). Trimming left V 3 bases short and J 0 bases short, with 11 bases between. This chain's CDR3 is CASSFVRPMNTEAFF. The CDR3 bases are TGTGCCAGCAGTTTTGTCAGGCCAATGAACACTGAAGCTTTCTTT.

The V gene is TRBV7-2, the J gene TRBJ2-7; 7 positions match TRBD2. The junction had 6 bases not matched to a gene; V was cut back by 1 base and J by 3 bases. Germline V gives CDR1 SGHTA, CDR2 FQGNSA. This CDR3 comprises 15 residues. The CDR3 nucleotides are TGTGCCAGCAGCTTAGATCTAGCGGTGAGCTACGAGCAGTACTTC. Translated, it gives CASSLDLAVSYEQYF. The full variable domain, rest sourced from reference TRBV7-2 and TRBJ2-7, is GAGVSQSPSNKVTEKGKDVELRCDPISGHTALYWYRQSLGQGLEFLIYFQGNSAPDKSGLPSDRFSAERTGGSVSTLTIQRTQQEDSAVYLCASSLDLAVSYEQYFGPGTRLTVT.

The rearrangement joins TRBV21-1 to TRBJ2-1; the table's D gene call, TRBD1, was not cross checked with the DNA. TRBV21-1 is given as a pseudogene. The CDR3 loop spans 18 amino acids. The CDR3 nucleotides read TGTGCCAGCAGCAAAGAAGTGGAGAGGACAGGGGTAAACAATGAGCAGTTCTTC. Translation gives CASSKEVERTGVNNEQFF.

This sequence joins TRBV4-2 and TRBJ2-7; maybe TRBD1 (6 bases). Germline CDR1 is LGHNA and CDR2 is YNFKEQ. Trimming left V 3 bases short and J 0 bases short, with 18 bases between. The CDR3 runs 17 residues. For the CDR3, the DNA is TGTGCCAGCAGCCACGGCTCCCTTGGACAGCGCTCCTACGAGCAGTACTTC. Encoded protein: CASSHGSLGQRSYEQYF.

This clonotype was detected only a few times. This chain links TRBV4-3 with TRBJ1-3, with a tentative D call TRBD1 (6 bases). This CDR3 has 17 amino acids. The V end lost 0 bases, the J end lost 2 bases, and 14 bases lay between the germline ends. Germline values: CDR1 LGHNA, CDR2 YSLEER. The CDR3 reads CASSQEVGQGTGNTIYF. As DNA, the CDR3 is TGCGCCAGCAGCCAAGAGGTTGGCCAGGGGACTGGAAACACCATATATTTT.

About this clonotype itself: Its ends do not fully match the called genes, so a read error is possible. CDR3 loop: CASSQDGAGTQETQYF. CDR3 coding DNA: TGTGCCAGCAGCCAAGACGGAGCGGGGACACAAGAGACCCAGTACTTC. This chain joins TRBV4-3 and TRBJ2-5; the D gene is possibly TRBD2 (7 bases). This CDR3 contains 16 residues. CDR1 is LGHNA and CDR2 is YSLEER in the germline V gene.

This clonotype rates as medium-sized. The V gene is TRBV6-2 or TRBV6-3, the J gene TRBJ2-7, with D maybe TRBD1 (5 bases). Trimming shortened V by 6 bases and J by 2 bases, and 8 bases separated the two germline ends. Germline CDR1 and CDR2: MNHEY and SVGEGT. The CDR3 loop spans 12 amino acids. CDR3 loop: CASSPDTYEQYF. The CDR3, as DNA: TGTGCCAGCAGCCCGGACACCTACGAGCAGTACTTC.

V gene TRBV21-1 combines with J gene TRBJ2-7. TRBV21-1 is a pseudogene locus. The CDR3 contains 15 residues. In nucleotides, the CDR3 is TGTGCCAGCAGCAAAGAGGCGAAATTGGCCTACGAGCAGTACTTC. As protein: CASSKEAKLAYEQYF.

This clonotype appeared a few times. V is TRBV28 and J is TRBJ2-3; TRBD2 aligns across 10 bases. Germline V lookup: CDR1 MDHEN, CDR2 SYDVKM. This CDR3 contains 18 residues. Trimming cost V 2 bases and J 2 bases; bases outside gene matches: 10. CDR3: CASSLLRGTSAITDTQYF. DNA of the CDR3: TGTGCCAGCAGTTTACTGCGTGGGACTAGCGCAATCACAGATACGCAGTATTTT.

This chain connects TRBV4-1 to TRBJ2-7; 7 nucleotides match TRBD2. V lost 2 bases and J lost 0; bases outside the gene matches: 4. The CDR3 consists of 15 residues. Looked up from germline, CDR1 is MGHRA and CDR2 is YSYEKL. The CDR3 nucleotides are TGCGCCAGCAGCCAAATCGCGGGGGTCTCCTACGAGCAGTACTTC. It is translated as CASSQIAGVSYEQYF.

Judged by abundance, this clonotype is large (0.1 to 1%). Here the CDR3 DNA reads TGTGCCAGCTCTCCTGTCGGGGACGGCACAGATACGCAGTATTTT. This translates into CASSPVGDGTDTQYF. The chain couples TRBV6-2 or TRBV6-3 to TRBJ2-3; D tentatively fits TRBD1 or TRBD2 (5 bases each). Deletions cut 8 bases from V and 1 base from J, with 16 bases between. In germline, CDR1 is MNHEY, CDR2 SVGEGT. This CDR3 contains 15 residues.

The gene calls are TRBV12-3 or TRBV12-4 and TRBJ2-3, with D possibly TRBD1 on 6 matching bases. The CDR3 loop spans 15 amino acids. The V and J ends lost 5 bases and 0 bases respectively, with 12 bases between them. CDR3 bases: TGTGCCAGCAGTGCCGGACAGTCTAGCACAGATACGCAGTATTTT. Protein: CASSAGQSSTDTQYF.

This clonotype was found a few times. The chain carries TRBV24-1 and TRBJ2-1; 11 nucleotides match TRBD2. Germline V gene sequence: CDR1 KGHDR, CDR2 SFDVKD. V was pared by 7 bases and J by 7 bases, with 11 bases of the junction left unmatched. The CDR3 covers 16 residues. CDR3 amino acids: CATSRLAGGLRNEQFF. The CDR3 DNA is TGTGCCACCAGCCGGCTAGCGGGAGGCTTGAGGAATGAGCAGTTCTTC.

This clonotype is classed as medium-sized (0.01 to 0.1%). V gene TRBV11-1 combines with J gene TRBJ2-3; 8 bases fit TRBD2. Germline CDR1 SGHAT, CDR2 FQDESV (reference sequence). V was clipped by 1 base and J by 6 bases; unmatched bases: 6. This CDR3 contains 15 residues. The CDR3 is CASSLDLGLVDTQYF. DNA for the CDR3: TGTGCCAGCAGCTTAGATTTGGGACTAGTGGATACGCAGTATTTT.